The TCR beta chain under discussion was sequenced for a study of cytomegalovirus exposure and HLA in healthy donors. Germline assignment: CDR1 MNHNY and CDR2 SVGAGI (reference sequence). V dropped 3 bases and J dropped 5; count of bases not matched to a gene: 6. The CDR3 extends over 15 amino acids. The PCR ran on 60 Vbeta and 13 Jbeta primers. Method: immunoSEQ multiplex PCR; TCRdb's copy keeps in-frame clones and lacks some. The sample has some 110,000 clones; over 75% are singletons. This TCR came from a man in his 60s in good health and CMV-seronegative. This chain joins TRBV6-6 and TRBJ1-5; 8 nucleotides align to TRBD1. Source material: PBMCs. CDR3 sequence (DNA): TGTGCCAGCAGTTATGGCAGGGGGCGATATCAGCCCCAGCATTTT. Amino acid sequence: CASSYGRGRYQPQHF.